These 3 T cell receptor beta chains were sequenced from one sample in a study of technical replicates of blood from a handful of donors. Clones were sequenced by immunoSEQ multiplex PCR, and TCRdb holds only the in-frame ones, with some missing. The data show around 13,000 clones, around 75% seen once. Sample: PBMCs. The source of these receptors is a human donor in good health.

V usage is TRBV19 and J usage is TRBJ2-7, with TRBD2 identical over 8 bases. Germline CDR1 and CDR2: LNHDA and SQIVND (reference sequence). Germline trimming cut 5 bases from V and 0 bases from J; bases unmatched to any gene: 3. This CDR3 comprises 14 residues. CDR3 coding DNA: TGTGCCAGTAGTCGTAGCGGGAACTCCTACGAGCAGTACTTC. Translated, it gives CASSRSGNSYEQYF.

The rearrangement uses TRBV30 and TRBJ2-1; 7 nucleotides align to TRBD1. There are 12 residues in the CDR3. CDR1 is GTSNPN and CDR2 is SVGIG in the germline V gene (reference sequence). J lost 8 bases, V lost 5 bases, and 6 bases had no gene match. CDR3 loop: CAWAMTGHEQFF. As DNA, the CDR3 is TGTGCCTGGGCTATGACAGGGCATGAGCAGTTCTTC.

CDR3 residues: CASSFTWSGYTF. For the CDR3, the DNA is TGTGCCAGCAGCTTCACTTGGTCTGGCTACACCTTC. The chain uses TRBV7-2 and TRBJ1-2; D is unresolved. The CDR3 consists of 12 residues. Trimming cost V 3 bases and J 7 bases, with 9 bases left between them. Germline V gene data show CDR1 as SGHTA and CDR2 as FQGNSA.